This T cell receptor beta chain is from a study of blood T cell repertoires in COVID-19. Overall study: The analysed material was cDNA or gDNA that came from T cells, B-cell-depleted T cells, or PBMCs.

Per the original data handling: Quantification of nucleated cells was approximated via reference gene primer amplification. Some clones are missing from TCRdb's copy, which holds only in-frame ones; the method was immunoSEQ multiplex PCR. That table gives V, J and clone size, and the DNA gave D and trimming. The sample includes 150,000 or so clones, roughly 87% of them seen just once. With 3 bases clipped from V and 9 bases from J, the junction kept 6 bases outside the gene matches. Looked up from germline, CDR1 is SGHNT and CDR2 is YENEEA. The CDR3 has 15 residues. Allocation to cohorts depended on clinical history reported by the participants. Each exposed participant met a COVID-19 case in the 2 weeks preceding study entry.

This clonotype was sampled from a woman aged 40 to 50 who had been exposed to COVID-19. V gene TRBV11-3 combines with J gene TRBJ2-1; 12 bases line up with TRBD2. Sequences were obtained from PBMCs or T cells enriched from blood (not recorded which). CDR3 sequence (DNA): TGTGCCAGCAGCTTTTCTAGCGGGAGGGCCAGTGAGCAGTTCTTC. Translation gives CASSFSSGRASEQFF.